This TCR beta chain was captured by sequencing in a study of human T cells and chemical hapten exposure. The time point was: patch test 2, 6 weeks after DPC sensitization. Treatment defined: therapeutic diphenylcyclopropenone sensitization with weekly scalp DPC. There are a few counts of this clonotype. Its antigen is still unknown. TCRdb re-analysed the RACE reads in MiXCR, keeping a single row per CDR3 protein. Among around 99,000 distinct CDR3 sequences, roughly 11% were seen once, and the ten largest hold around 2.2%. Looked up from germline, CDR1 is LNHDA and CDR2 is SQIVND (reference sequence). There are 19 residues in the CDR3. Trimming at V came to 1 base and at J to 8 bases, leaving 17 bases not matched to a gene. Study-level points and caveats: Every donor had alopecia, and their immune response may therefore differ from healthy people's.

The material was whole blood, obtained in connection with sensitization to the hapten diphenylcyclopropenone (DPC). The chain couples TRBV19 to TRBJ2-1, with 10 bases matching TRBD2. The sequence was collected from a man in his forties with alopecia areata. Some clones in this sample may be carry-over from other donors' samples. This chain's CDR3 is CASSIAPFEASGSTDEQFF. As DNA, the CDR3 is TGTGCCAGTAGTATAGCCCCTTTTGAGGCTAGCGGGAGTACCGATGAGCAGTTCTTC.